The 5 T cell receptor beta chains in this list originate from one sample, sequenced in a study of blood T cell repertoires in COVID-19 (dated by TCRdb to the early 2020s). The library was produced with the immunoSEQ multiplex PCR assay. TCRdb limited this immuneACCESS table to in-frame rearrangements with V and J called. A share of clones is missing; checked studies link under half to unresolved V genes, and the rest is unexplained. The sample table shows over 150,000 clones, and around 85% are seen once. In total, the top ten clones hold more than 5% of the sample. Sequenced: PBMCs or T cells enriched from blood (not recorded which). These receptors all stem from a man in his forties or fifties who had recovered from COVID-19.

The table lists this clone with a count of one. The rearrangement joins TRBV27 to TRBJ2-7; 12 bases match TRBD1. The CDR3 has 14 amino acids. Germline V CDR1 and CDR2: MNHEY, SMNVEV (reference sequence). With 5 bases clipped from V and 6 bases from J, the junction kept 5 bases outside the gene matches. Here the CDR3 DNA reads TGTGCCAGCAGTCCCGGGACAGGGGGCTCCGAGCAGTACTTC. It specifies CASSPGTGGSEQYF.

The gene calls are TRBV28 and TRBJ1-5; D is ambiguous. The V gene lost 1 base and the J gene lost 3 bases, with 10 bases spanning the gap. Germline-derived CDR1 and CDR2 are MDHEN and SYDVKM. The CDR3 spans 15 residues. CDR3 amino acids: CASSLSYSHNQPQHF. The DNA of the CDR3 is TGTGCCAGCAGTTTATCATACAGCCACAATCAGCCCCAGCATTTT.

Details on this clone: The sample carries other DNA sequences with the same CDR3. This chain joins TRBV3-1 (or the pseudogene TRBV3-2) and TRBJ1-5; the D gene is possibly TRBD1 (6 bases). Germline CDR1 LGHDT, CDR2 YNNKEL (reference sequence). The V gene lost 1 base and the J gene lost 4 bases, with 8 bases spanning the gap. The CDR3 runs 14 residues. Here the CDR3 reads CASSQGGRNQPQHF. Here the CDR3 DNA reads TGTGCCAGCAGCCAAGGGGGGCGAAATCAGCCCCAGCATTTT.

This clone turned up a few times. The gene calls are TRBV10-1 and TRBJ1-1; 9 bases fit TRBD1. This CDR3 spans 15 amino acids. The germline CDR1 and CDR2 sequences are WNHNN and SYGVQD (reference sequence). V lost 7 bases, J lost 1 base, and 7 bases stayed unmatched. The CDR3 is CASMGTGGKNTEAFF. The CDR3, as DNA: TGCGCCAGCATGGGAACAGGGGGCAAGAACACTGAAGCTTTCTTT.

The V and J genes are TRBV30 and TRBJ2-7; D uncertain. The germline CDR1 and CDR2 sequences are GTSNPN and SVGIG (reference sequence). Trimming removed 5 bases at V and 6 bases at J, with 20 bases between. The CDR3 sequence is 14 residues long. The CDR3 reads CAWARSLISGEQYF. CDR3 DNA: TGTGCCTGGGCAAGGTCATTAATTTCGGGCGAGCAGTACTTC.